Detailed here is one T cell receptor (beta chain). The data are from a study of blood T cell repertoires in COVID-19. Background on the study: Acute-phase and convalescent COVID-19 samples originated in the United States, Italy and Spain. T cells, B-cell-depleted T cells, or PBMCs supplied cDNA or gDNA.

Germline lookup yields CDR1 LGHDT and CDR2 YNNKEL (reference sequence). The CDR3 loop spans 15 amino acids. Trimming stripped 4 bases from V and 4 bases from J, with 16 bases between. Individuals drawn from under 30 US areas were roughly 18 to 95 years old. A COVID-19 case was met by exposed participants within 2 weeks before study entry. This table comes from immunoSEQ multiplex PCR, and its TCRdb copy is limited to in-frame clones, with some not included. The sample yields some 400,000 clones, 80% to 95% seen once. The chain employs TRBV3-1 (or the pseudogene TRBV3-2) and TRBJ1-2, with D perhaps TRBD1 (6 bases). Sequenced material: PBMCs or T cells enriched from blood (not recorded which). The sequence came from a woman in her 40s who had been exposed to COVID-19. The CDR3, as DNA: TGTGCCAGCAGCCTTACAGGGAAGTGGAGCTATGGCTACACCTTC. Its protein is CASSLTGKWSYGYTF.